This T cell receptor (beta chain) was documented in a study of post-analysis software for immune sequencing data. General observations from the study: Patients used several TRBV segments, including TRBV5-6, TRBV5-1 and TRBV20-1, more often than controls. The authors found that F measure strongly co-clustered same-batch samples.

Concerning this clonotype: Its antigen is not known.

Included in the TCR beta cDNA libraries were unique molecular identifiers. TCRdb fed the PCR reads into MiXCR, producing one record per CDR3 protein. The data contain about 540,000 distinct CDR3 sequences, roughly 34% of them singletons. The CDR3 spans 11 residues. The germline V gene has CDR1 SQVTM and CDR2 ANQGSEA. V was clipped by 7 bases and J by 4 bases; unmatched bases: 3. V and J are TRBV29-1 and TRBJ1-2; 7 nucleotides match TRBD1. The specimen sequenced was blood. The receptor was derived from a girl between 2 and 17 years old with multiple sclerosis. The CDR3 bases are TGCAGCGGGAGGGGGCCCTATGGCTACACCTTC. Translated: CSGRGPYGYTF.